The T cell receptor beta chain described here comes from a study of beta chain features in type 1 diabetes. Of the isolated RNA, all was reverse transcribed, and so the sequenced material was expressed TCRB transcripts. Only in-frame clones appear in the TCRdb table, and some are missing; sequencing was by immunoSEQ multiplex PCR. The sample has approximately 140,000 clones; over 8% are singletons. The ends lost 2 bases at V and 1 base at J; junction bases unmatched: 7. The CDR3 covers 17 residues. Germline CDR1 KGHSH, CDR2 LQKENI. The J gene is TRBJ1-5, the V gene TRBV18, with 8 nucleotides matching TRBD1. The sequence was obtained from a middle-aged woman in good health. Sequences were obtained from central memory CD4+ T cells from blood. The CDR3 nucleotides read TGTGCCAGCTCACCAACTTCAGGGGGCGAAAGCAATCAGCCCCAGCATTTT. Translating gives CASSPTSGGESNQPQHF.